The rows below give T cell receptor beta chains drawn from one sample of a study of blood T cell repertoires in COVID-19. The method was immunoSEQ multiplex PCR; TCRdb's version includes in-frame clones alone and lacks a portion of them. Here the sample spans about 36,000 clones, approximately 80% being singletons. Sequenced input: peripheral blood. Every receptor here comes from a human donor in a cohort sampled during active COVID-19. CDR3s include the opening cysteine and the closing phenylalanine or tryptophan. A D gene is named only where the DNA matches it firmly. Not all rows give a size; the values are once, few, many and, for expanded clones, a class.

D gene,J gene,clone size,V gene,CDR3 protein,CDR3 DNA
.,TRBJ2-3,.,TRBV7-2,CASSLVSGIGTDTQYF,TGTGCCAGCAGCTTAGTGTCCGGGATAGGGACAGATACGCAGTATTTT
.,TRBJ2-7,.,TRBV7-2,CASSLVLGARHEQYF,TGTGCCAGCAGCTTAGTTCTGGGAGCACGACACGAGCAGTACTTC
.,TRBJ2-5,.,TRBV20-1,CSASGGLETQYF,TGCAGTGCTAGTGGGGGGCTGGAGACCCAGTACTTC
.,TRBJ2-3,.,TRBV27,CASSSTTSGTTYTQYF,TGTGCCAGCAGTTCCACCACGTCCGGGACAACCTATACGCAGTATTTT
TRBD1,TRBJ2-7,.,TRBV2,CASGVDRGPYEQYF,TGTGCCAGCGGGGTCGACAGGGGTCCCTACGAGCAGTACTTC
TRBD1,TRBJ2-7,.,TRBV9,CASSVSAGQAYEQYF,TGTGCCAGCAGCGTTTCCGCGGGACAGGCATACGAGCAGTACTTC
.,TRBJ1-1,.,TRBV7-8,CASSLSTRTEAFF,TGTGCCAGCAGCTTAAGTACACGAACTGAAGCTTTCTTT
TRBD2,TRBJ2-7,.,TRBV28,CASGGGISYEQYF,TGTGCCAGCGGCGGGGGGATCTCCTACGAGCAGTACTTC
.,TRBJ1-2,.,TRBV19,CASSRGGGTNYGYTF,TGTGCCAGTAGTAGAGGAGGTGGAACTAACTATGGCTACACCTTC
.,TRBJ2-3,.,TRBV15,CATSGQNRYTDTQYF,TGTGCCACCAGCGGTCAAAACAGGTACACAGATACGCAGTATTTT
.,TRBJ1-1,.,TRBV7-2,CASGERVAFF,TGTGCCAGTGGGGAGAGGGTAGCTTTCTTT
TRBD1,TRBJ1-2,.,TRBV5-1,CASSLDRTGGGYTF,TGCGCCAGCAGCTTGGACAGGACAGGGGGCGGCTACACCTTC
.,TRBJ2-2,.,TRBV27,CASSDRPNTGELFF,TGTGCCAGCAGTGACAGACCGAACACCGGGGAGCTGTTTTTT
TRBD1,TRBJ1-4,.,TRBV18,CASSPNRGPNEKLFF,TGTGCCAGCTCGCCCAACAGGGGCCCTAATGAAAAACTGTTTTTT
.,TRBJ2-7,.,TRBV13,CASSLRDKYYEQYF,TGTGCCAGCAGCCTTCGGGACAAGTACTACGAGCAGTACTTC
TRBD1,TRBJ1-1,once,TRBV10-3,CAISESGGFASEAFF,TGTGCCATCAGTGAGTCAGGGGGCTTCGCTTCTGAAGCTTTCTTT
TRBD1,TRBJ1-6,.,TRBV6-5,CASSRDRHNSPLHF,TGTGCCAGCAGTCGGGACAGACATAATTCACCCCTCCACTTT
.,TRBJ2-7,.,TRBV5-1,CASSLWTDAYEQYF,TGCGCCAGCAGCTTGTGGACAGACGCCTACGAGCAGTACTTC
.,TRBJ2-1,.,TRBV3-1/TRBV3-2,CASSQARGRTGQFF,TGTGCCAGCAGCCAAGCTCGGGGGAGGACAGGGCAGTTCTTC
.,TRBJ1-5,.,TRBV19,CASKGGFNQPQHF,TGTGCCAGTAAAGGGGGTTTCAATCAGCCCCAGCATTTT
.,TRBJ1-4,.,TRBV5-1,CASSLLGGPNEKLFF,TGCGCCAGCAGCTTGTTGGGGGGGCCCAATGAAAAACTGTTTTTT
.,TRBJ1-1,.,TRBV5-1,CASSKGGLTATPTEAFF,TGCGCCAGCAGCAAGGGGGGGCTTACCGCGACCCCCACTGAAGCTTTCTTT
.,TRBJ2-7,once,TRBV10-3,CAIRDSHEQYF,TGTGCCATCAGGGACAGCCACGAGCAGTACTTC
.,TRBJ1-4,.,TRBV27,CASSLDRRKLFF,TGTGCCAGCAGTTTGGATAGGAGGAAACTGTTTTTT
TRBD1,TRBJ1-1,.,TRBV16,CASNRGQPTEAFF,TGTGCCAGCAACAGGGGGCAACCAACTGAAGCTTTCTTT
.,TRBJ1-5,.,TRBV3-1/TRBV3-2,CASSLFSNQPQHF,TGTGCCAGCAGCCTCTTCAGCAATCAGCCCCAGCATTTT
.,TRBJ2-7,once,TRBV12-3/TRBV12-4,CASSFAAYEQYF,TGTGCCAGCAGTTTTGCAGCCTACGAGCAGTACTTC
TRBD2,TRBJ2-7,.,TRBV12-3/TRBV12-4,CASSGGDEQYF,TGTGCCAGCAGTGGGGGGGACGAGCAGTACTTC
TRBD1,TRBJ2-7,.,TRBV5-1,CASSLVGDRRSYEQYF,TGCGCCAGCAGCTTGGTAGGGGACAGGCGTTCCTACGAGCAGTACTTC
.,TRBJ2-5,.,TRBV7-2,CASTLWAQETQYF,TGTGCCAGCACCCTGTGGGCCCAAGAGACCCAGTACTTC
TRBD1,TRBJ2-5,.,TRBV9,CASSVSTQGAQETQYF,TGTGCCAGCAGCGTCAGCACACAGGGGGCGCAAGAGACCCAGTACTTC
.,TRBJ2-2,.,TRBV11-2,CASSRNGETNTGELFF,TGTGCCAGCAGCCGTAACGGGGAGACGAACACCGGGGAGCTGTTTTTT
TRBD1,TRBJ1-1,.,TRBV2,CASGRTGSGSTEAFF,TGTGCCAGCGGACGGACAGGGTCCGGGTCCACTGAAGCTTTCTTT
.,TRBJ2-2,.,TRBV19,CASSTSISTGELFF,TGTGCCAGTAGTACGAGTATTTCGACCGGGGAGCTGTTTTTT
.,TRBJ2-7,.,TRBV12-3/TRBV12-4,CASSLANSYEQYF,TGTGCCAGCAGTTTAGCCAACAGCTACGAGCAGTACTTC
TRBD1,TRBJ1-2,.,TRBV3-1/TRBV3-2,CASSQVGTGKGYGYTF,TGTGCCAGCAGCCAAGTCGGGACAGGGAAAGGCTATGGCTACACCTTC
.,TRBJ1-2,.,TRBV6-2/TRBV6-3,CASSYGPGPYGYTF,TGTGCCAGCAGTTACGGGCCAGGTCCTTATGGCTACACCTTC
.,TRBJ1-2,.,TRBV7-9,CASSFGVLYGYTF,TGTGCCAGCAGCTTCGGAGTCCTCTATGGCTACACCTTC
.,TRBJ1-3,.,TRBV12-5,CASGPSTPTKRNSGNTIYF,TGTGCTAGTGGTCCTTCGACACCGACTAAGAGGAACTCTGGAAACACCATATATTTT
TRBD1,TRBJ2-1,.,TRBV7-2,CASSYGQGLYNEQFF,TGTGCCAGCAGCTATGGACAGGGTCTTTACAATGAGCAGTTCTTC
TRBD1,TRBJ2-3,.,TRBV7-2,CASSLTGGAQYF,TGTGCCAGCAGCTTAACAGGGGGAGCGCAGTATTTT
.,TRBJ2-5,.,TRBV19,CASSIGVQGETQYF,TGTGCCAGTAGTATCGGGGTTCAAGGTGAGACCCAGTACTTC
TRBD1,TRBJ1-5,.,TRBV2,CASSPTGGNQPQHF,TGTGCCAGCAGTCCCACAGGGGGCAATCAGCCCCAGCATTTT
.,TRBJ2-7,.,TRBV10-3,CAISESGDEQYF,TGTGCCATCAGTGAGTCAGGAGACGAGCAGTACTTC
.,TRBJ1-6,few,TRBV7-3,CASSLGGDSPLHF,TGTGCCAGCAGCTTAGGAGGGGATTCACCCCTCCACTTT
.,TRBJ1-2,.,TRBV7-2,CASSTPYGRVDGYTF,TGTGCCAGCAGTACCCCATATGGCAGGGTTGATGGCTACACCTTC
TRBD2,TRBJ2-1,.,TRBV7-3,CASSLTSSAGGQDEQFF,TGTGCCAGCAGCTTAACGAGTTCAGCGGGGGGGCAGGATGAGCAGTTCTTC
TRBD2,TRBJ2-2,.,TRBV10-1,CASRPLAGGNTGELFF,TGCGCCAGCAGACCCCTAGCGGGGGGAAACACCGGGGAGCTGTTTTTT
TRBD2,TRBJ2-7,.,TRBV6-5,CASSYSSGGSFYEQYF,TGTGCCAGCAGTTACTCGAGCGGGGGGTCGTTCTACGAGCAGTACTTC
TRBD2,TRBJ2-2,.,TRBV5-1,CASSDPSGGALTGELFF,TGCGCCAGCAGCGATCCTAGCGGGGGGGCTCTAACCGGGGAGCTGTTTTTT
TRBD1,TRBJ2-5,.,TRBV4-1,CASSLQGKSSETQYF,TGCGCCAGCAGCCTACAGGGGAAGTCTAGCGAGACCCAGTACTTC
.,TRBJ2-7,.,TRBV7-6,CASSSLARAYEQYF,TGTGCCAGCAGCTCCCTAGCGCGGGCCTACGAGCAGTACTTC
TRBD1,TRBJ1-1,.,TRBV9,CASSVAQGENRDTEAFF,TGTGCCAGCAGCGTAGCTCAGGGGGAGAATAGGGACACTGAAGCTTTCTTT
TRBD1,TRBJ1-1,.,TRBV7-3,CASSFRGLDTEAFF,TGTGCCAGCAGCTTCAGGGGGCTGGACACTGAAGCTTTCTTT
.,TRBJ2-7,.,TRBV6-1,CASSESPYEQYF,TGTGCCAGCAGTGAAAGCCCCTACGAGCAGTACTTC